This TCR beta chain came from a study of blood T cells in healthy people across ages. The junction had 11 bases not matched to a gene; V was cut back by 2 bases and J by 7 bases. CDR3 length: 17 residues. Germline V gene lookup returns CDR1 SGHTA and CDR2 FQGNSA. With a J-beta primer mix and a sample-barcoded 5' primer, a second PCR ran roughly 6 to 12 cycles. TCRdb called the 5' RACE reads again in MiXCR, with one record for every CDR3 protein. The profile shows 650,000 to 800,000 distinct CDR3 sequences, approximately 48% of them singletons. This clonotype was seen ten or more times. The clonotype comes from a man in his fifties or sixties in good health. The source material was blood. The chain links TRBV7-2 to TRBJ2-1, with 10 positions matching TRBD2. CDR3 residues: CASSLLYGAGGKNEQFF. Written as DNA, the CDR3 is TGTGCCAGCAGCTTACTATATGGAGCGGGGGGGAAGAATGAGCAGTTCTTC.